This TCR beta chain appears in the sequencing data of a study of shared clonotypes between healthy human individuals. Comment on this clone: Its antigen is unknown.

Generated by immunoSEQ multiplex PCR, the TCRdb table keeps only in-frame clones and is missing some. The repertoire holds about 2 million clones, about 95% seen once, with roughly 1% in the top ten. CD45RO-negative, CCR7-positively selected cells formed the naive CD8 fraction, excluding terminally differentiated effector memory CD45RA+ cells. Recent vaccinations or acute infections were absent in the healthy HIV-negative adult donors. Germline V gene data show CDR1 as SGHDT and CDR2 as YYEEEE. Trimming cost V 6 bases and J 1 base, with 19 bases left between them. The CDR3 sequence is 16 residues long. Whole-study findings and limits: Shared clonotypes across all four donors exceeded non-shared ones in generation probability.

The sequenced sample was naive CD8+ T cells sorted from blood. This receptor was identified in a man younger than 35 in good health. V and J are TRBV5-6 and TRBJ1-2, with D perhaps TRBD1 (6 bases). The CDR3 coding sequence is TGTGCCAGCACCGATTTGGGTGGACAGTATAACTATGGCTACACCTTC. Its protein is CASTDLGGQYNYGYTF.